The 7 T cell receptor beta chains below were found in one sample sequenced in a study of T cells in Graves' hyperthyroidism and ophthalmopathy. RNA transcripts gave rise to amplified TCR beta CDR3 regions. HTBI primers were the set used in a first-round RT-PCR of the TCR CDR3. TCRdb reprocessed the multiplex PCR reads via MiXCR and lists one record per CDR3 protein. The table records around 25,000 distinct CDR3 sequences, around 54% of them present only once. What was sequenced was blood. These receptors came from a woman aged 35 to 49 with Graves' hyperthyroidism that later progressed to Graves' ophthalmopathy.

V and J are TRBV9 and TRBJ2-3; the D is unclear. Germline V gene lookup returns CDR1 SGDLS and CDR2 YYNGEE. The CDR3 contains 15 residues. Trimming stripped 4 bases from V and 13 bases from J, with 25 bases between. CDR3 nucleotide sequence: TGTGCCAGCAGCTTGGCCGAGAACACTCTAGGAAGCAAGTATTTT. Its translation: CASSLAENTLGSKYF.

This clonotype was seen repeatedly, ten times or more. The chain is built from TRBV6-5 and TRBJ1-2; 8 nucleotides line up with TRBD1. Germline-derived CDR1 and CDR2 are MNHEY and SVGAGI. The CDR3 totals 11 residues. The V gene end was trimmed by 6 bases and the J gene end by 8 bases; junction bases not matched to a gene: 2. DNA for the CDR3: TGTGCCAGCAGGCGACAGGGGGGCTACACCTTC. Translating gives CASRRQGGYTF.

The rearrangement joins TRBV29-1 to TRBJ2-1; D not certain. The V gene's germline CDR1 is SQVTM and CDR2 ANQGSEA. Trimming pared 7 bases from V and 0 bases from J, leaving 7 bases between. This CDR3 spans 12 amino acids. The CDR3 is CSEASSYNEQFF. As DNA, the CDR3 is TGCAGCGAGGCGTCCTCCTACAATGAGCAGTTCTTC.

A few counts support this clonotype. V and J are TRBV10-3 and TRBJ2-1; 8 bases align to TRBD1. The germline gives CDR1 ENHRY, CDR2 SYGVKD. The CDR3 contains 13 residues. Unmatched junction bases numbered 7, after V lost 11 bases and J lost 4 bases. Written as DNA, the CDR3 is TGTGCCTCTGGGACAGGAGGGTACAATGAGCAGTTCTTC. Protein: CASGTGGYNEQFF.

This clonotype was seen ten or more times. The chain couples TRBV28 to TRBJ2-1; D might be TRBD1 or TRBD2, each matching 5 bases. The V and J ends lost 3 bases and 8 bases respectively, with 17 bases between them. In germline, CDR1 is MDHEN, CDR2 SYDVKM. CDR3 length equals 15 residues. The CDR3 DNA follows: TGTGCCAGCAGTTTTCAGGACACCCTGGGGGATGAGCAGTTCTTC. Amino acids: CASSFQDTLGDEQFF.

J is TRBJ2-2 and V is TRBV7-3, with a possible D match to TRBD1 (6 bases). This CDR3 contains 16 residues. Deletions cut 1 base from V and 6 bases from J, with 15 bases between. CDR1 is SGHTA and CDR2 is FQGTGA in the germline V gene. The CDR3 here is CASSLRAGTTSGELFF. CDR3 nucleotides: TGTGCCAGCAGCTTAAGAGCAGGGACAACTTCCGGGGAGCTGTTTTTT.

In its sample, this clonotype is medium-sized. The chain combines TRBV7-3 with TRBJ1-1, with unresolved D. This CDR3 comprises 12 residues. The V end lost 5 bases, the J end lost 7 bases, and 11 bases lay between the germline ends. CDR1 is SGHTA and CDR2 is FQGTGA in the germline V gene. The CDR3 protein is CASSHDGLEAFF. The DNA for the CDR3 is TGTGCCAGCAGCCATGATGGGCTTGAAGCTTTCTTT.